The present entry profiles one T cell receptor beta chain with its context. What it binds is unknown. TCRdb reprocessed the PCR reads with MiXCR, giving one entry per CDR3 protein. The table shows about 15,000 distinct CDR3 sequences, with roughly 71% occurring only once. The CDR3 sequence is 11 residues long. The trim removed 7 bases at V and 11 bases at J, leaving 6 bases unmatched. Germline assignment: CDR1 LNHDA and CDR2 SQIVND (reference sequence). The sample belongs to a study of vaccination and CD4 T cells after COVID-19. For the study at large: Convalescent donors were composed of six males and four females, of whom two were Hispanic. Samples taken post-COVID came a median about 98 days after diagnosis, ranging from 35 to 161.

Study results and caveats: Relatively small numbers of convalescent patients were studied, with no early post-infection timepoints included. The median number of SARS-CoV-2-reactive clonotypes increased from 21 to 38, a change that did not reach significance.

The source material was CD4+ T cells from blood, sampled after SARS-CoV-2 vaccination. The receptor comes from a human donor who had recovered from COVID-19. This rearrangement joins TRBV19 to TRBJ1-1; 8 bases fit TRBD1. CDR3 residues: CASKSRDRAFF. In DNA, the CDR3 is TGTGCCAGTAAAAGCCGGGACAGGGCTTTCTTT.